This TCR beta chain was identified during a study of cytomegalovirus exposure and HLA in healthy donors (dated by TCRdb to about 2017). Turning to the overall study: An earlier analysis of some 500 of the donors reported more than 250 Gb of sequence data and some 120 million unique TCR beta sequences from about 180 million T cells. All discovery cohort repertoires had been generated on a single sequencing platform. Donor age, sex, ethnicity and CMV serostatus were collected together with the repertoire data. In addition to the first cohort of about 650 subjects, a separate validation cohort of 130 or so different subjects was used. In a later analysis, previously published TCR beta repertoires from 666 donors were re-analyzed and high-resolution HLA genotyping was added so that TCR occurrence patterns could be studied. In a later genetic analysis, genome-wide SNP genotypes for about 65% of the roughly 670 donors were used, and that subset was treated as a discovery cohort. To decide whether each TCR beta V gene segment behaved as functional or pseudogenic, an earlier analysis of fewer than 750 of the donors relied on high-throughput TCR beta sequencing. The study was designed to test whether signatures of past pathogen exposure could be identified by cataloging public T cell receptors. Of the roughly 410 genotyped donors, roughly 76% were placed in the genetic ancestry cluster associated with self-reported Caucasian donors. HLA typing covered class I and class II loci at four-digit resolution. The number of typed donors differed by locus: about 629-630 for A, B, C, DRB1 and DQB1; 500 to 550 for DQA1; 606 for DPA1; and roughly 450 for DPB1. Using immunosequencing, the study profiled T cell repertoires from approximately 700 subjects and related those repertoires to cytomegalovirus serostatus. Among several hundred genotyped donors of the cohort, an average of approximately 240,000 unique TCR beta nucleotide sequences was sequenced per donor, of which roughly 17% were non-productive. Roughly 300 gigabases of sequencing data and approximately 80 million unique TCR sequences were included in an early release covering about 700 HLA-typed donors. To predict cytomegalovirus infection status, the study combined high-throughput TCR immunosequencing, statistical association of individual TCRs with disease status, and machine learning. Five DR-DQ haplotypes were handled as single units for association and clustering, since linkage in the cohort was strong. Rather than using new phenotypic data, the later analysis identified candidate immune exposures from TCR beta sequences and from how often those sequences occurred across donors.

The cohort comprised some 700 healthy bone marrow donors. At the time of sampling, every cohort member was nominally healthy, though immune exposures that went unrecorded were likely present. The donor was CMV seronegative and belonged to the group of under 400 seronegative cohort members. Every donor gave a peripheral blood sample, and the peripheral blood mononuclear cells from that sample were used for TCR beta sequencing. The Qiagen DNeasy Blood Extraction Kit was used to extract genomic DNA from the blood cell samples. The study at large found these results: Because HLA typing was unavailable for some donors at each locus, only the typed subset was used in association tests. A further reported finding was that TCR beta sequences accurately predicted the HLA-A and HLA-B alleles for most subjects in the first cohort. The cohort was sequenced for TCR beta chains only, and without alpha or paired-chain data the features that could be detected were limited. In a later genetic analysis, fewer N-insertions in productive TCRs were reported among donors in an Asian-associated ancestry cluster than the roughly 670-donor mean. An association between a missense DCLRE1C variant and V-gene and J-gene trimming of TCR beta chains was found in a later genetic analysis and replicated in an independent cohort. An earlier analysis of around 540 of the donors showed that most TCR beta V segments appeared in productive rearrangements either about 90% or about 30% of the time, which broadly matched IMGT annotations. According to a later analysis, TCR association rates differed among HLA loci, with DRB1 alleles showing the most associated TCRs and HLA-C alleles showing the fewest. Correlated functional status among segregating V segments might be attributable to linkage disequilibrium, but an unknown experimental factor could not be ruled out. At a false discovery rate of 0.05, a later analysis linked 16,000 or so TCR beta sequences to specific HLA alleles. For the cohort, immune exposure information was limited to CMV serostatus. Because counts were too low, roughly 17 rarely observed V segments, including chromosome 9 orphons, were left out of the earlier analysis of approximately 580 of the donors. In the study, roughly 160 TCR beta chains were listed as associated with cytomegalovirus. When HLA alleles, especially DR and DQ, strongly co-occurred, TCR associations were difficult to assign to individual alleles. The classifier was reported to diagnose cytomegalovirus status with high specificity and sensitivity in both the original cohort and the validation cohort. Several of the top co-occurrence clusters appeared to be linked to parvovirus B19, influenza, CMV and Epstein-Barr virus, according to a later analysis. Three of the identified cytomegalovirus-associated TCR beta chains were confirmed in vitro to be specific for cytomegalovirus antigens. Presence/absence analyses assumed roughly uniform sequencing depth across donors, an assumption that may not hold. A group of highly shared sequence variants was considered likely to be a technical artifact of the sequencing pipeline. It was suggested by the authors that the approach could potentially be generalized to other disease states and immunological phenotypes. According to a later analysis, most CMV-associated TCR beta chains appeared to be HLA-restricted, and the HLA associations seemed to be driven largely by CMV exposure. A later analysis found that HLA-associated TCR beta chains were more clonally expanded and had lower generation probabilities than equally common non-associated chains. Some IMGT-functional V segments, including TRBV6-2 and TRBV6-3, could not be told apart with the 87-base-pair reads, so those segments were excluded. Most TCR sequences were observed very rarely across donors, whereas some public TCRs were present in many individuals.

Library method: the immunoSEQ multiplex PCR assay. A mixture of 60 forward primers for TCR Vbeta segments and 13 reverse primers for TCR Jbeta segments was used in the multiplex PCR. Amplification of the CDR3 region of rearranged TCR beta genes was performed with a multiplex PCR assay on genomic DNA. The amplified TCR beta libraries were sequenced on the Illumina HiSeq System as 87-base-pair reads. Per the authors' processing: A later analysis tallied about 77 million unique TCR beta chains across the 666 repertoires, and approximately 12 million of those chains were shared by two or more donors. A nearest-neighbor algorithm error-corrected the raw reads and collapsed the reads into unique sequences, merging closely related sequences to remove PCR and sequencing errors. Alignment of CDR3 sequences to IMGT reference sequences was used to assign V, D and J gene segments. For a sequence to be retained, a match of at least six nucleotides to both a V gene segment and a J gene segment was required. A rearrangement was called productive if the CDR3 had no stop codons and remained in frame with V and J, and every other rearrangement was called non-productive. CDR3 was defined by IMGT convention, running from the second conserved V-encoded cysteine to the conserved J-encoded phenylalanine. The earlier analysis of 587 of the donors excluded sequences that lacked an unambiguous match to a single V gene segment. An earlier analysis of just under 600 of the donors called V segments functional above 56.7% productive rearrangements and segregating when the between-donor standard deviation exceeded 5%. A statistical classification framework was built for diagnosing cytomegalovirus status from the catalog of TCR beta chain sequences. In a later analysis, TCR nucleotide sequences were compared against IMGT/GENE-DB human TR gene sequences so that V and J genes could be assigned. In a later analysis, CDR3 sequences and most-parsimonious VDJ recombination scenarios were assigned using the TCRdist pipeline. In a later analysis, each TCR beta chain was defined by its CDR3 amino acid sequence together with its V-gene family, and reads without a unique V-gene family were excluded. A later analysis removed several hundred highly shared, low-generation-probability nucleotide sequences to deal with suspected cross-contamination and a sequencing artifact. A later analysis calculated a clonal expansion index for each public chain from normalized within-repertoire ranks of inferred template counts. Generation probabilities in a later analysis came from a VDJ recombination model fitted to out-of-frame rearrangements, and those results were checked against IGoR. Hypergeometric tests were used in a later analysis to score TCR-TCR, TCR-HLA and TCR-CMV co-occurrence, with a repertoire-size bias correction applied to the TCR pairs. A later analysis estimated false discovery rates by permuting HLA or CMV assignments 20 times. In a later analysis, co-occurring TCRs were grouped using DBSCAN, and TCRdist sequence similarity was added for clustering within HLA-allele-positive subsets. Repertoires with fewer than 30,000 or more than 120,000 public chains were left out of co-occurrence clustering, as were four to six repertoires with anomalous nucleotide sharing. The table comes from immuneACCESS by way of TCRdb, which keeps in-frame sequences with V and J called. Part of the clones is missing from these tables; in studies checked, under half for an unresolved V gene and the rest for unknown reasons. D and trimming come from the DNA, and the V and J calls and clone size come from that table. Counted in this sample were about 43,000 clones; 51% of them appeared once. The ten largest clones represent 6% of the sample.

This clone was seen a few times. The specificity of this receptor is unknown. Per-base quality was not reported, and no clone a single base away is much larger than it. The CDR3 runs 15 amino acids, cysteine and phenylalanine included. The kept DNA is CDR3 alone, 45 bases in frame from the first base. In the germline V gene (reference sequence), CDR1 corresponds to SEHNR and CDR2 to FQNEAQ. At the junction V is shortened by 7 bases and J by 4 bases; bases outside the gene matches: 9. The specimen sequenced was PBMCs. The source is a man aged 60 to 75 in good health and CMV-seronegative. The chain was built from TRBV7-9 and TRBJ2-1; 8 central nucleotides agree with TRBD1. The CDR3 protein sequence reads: CASTSGQGPYNEQFF. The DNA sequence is TGTGCCAGCACCTCTGGACAGGGACCTTACAATGAGCAGTTCTTC.